The present T cell receptor beta chain was sequenced within a study of identical twins. In its sample, this clonotype was seen many times. The antigen is not known. Germline CDR1 and CDR2: LNHNV and YYDKDF (reference sequence). Trimming cost V 1 base and J 3 bases; bases outside gene matches: 5. This CDR3 is 15 amino acids long. TCRdb reanalysed the 5' RACE reads using MiXCR and keeps one entry per CDR3 protein. The sample contains roughly 700,000 distinct CDR3 sequences, 8.6% of which appear only once. Healthy Caucasians were all of the donors. The study's findings and limits: In beta out-of-frame sequences, the excess sharing between twins was weaker.

The sample was also linked to a second study, of yellow fever vaccine responses in identical twins. This second study says: Twins' vaccine T cell responses reportedly seemed partly convergent and partly personalized.

The TCR was taken from a woman in her late teens or twenties in good health. The chain employs TRBV15 and TRBJ2-7; TRBD2 aligns across 8 bases. The source material was PBMCs. In DNA form, the CDR3 reads TGTGCCACCAGCAGAGGGGGACTAGGAAACTACGAGCAGTACTTC. Translating gives CATSRGGLGNYEQYF.